The entry that follows covers one T cell receptor beta chain sequence. The sample originates from a study of blood T cell repertoires in COVID-19. The wider study: Sites in the United States, Italy and Spain provided acute and convalescent COVID-19 samples. Nucleic acid was either cDNA or gDNA, and it came from T cells, B-cell-depleted T cells, or PBMCs.

Original handling: It was from reference gene primer amplification that nucleated cell counts were estimated. Profiling relied on immunoSEQ multiplex PCR, and the TCRdb table lists in-frame clones only, not all of them. The V and J calls and the clone size are those of that table, but D and trimming were determined from the DNA. The repertoire holds under 200,000 clones, with 88% as singletons. This CDR3 has 13 residues. V was pared by 8 bases and J by 3 bases, with 2 bases of the junction left unmatched. The TCR sequence derives from a man younger than 35 with active or convalescent COVID-19. Sequencing was done on a sample of peripheral blood. V and J are TRBV12-3 or TRBV12-4 and TRBJ2-7; 12 bases align to TRBD1. The CDR3 loop reads CASGTGGLYEQYF. CDR3 sequence (DNA): TGTGCCAGCGGGACAGGGGGCCTCTACGAGCAGTACTTC.